This T cell receptor beta chain was captured in a study of cytomegalovirus exposure and HLA in healthy donors. About this clone itself: As yet, its antigen is unknown.

The CDR3 has 13 residues. Looked up from germline, CDR1 is SGDLS and CDR2 is YYNGEE. With 4 bases clipped from V and 9 bases from J, the junction kept 9 bases outside the gene matches. Study outcomes and limitations: In a later analysis, productive TCRs from donors in an Asian-associated ancestry cluster reportedly carried fewer N-insertions than the cohort mean. Sequences of the TCR beta chain were said to predict the HLA-A and HLA-B alleles of most subjects accurately. Later analysis identified 16,000 or so TCR beta sequences associated with HLA alleles, using a false discovery rate threshold of 0.05.

This PCR relied on a set of 60 Vbeta primers and 13 Jbeta primers. Profiled with immunoSEQ multiplex PCR; TCRdb holds only in-frame clones, not every one. Here the sample spans over 30,000 clones, 75% to 85% being singletons. The chain couples TRBV9 to TRBJ1-2; 7 bases are shared with TRBD1. The source of this sequence is a woman aged 18-29 years in good health and CMV-seronegative. The sequenced sample was PBMCs. CDR3 protein: CASSMTRQGRYTF. CDR3 sequence (DNA): TGTGCCAGCAGCATGACGAGACAGGGTCGCTACACCTTC. The complete variable domain, with remaining parts taken from reference TRBV9 and TRBJ1-2, reads DSGVTQTPKHLITATGQRVTLRCSPRSGDLSVYWYQQSLDQGLQFLIQYYNGEERAKGNILERFSAQQFPDLHSELNLSSLELGDSALYFCASSMTRQGRYTFGSGTRLTVV.